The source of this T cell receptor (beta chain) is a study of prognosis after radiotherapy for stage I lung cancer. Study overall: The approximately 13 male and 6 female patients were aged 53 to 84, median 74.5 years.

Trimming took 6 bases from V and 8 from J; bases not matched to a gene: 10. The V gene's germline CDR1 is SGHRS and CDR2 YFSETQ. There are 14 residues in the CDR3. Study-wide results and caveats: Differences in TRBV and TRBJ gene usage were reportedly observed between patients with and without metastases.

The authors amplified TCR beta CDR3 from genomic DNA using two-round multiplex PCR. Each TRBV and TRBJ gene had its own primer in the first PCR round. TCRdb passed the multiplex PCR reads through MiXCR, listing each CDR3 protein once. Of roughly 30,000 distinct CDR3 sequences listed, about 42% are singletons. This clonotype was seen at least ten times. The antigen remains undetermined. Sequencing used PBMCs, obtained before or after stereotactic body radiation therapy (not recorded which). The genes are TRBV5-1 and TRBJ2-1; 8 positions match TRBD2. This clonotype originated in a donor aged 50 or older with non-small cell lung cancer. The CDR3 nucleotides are TGCGCCAGCACCCGGGGGGGACCAGAGGATGAGCAGTTCTTC. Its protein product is CASTRGGPEDEQFF. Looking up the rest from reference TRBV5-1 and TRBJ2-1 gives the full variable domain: KAGVTQTPRYLIKTRGQQVTLSCSPISGHRSVSWYQQTPGQGLQFLFEYFSETQRNKGNFPGRFSGRQFSNSRSEMNVSTLELGDSALYLCASTRGGPEDEQFFGPGTRLTVL.